The sequence of this TCR beta chain was determined in a study of OX40 agonist ivuxolimab in advanced cancers. Study background: Ivuxolimab, an agonistic anti-OX40 (CD134) antibody, was given to patients. General observations from the study: CD4+ and CD8+ T cells in blood underwent clonal expansion by week 6 at 0.1 to 3.0 mg/kg. The average count of expanded clones was higher among CD8+ T cells than among CD4+.

Patients were ineligible given autoimmune disease history or systemic immunosuppression. This CDR3 has 17 amino acids. The V and J ends lost 2 bases and 1 base respectively, with 18 bases between them. Germline CDR1 and CDR2: MGHRA and YSYEKL. Turning to this clone: Its specificity is unknown.

Sequencing used immunoSEQ multiplex PCR; TCRdb keeps in-frame clones, though not all of them. The sample has roughly 54,000 clones, 85% to 90% seen once. This specimen was CD4+ or CD8+ T cells sorted from blood, taken in a trial of the OX40 agonist ivuxolimab. This sequence originates from an adult with an advanced solid tumor such as melanoma, head and neck, liver or kidney cancer. This chain links TRBV4-1 with TRBJ2-7, with TRBD2 as a possible D gene (5 bases). Here the CDR3 DNA reads TGCGCCAGCAGCCAATCCCGGGGAGAGCCCCATTCCTACGAGCAGTACTTC. It is translated as CASSQSRGEPHSYEQYF.